This T cell receptor beta chain was obtained from a study of blood T cell repertoires in COVID-19. At the level of the study: Collection of acute and convalescent COVID-19 samples took place in the United States, Italy and Spain. Sources were T cells, B-cell-depleted T cells, or PBMCs; the material itself was cDNA or gDNA.

V trimming: 6 bases; J trimming: 5 bases; junction bases outside the gene matches: 9. CDR1 is MDHEN and CDR2 is SYDVKM in the germline V gene. The CDR3 consists of 15 residues. In the source study's methods: Counts of nucleated cells, estimated from reference gene primer amplification, were obtained. Using immunoSEQ multiplex PCR, the repertoire was profiled, and TCRdb retains in-frame clones only, with some absent. The V and J calls and the clone size are those of that table, but D and trimming were determined from the DNA. The sample carries about 220,000 clones, about 84% recorded once. The TCR comes from a human donor in a cohort sampled during active COVID-19. V and J are TRBV28 and TRBJ1-1; 10 nucleotides align to TRBD1. The specimen was peripheral blood. The CDR3 sequence: CASSSPTGGLTEAFF. CDR3 in DNA: TGTGCCAGCAGCTCGCCGACAGGGGGCTTGACTGAAGCTTTCTTT.